The 27 T cell receptor beta chains reported below all come from one sample, sequenced in a study of cytomegalovirus exposure and HLA in healthy donors. The PCR used 60 Vbeta and 13 Jbeta primers. The assay was immunoSEQ multiplex PCR, and TCRdb's table has in-frame clones only and misses some. The sample has about 130,000 clones; under 80% are singletons. Sequences were obtained from PBMCs. Receptors were obtained from a young man in good health and CMV-seropositive.

The chain carries TRBV28 and TRBJ1-2; D perhaps matches TRBD1 (6 bases). The CDR3 is made up of 13 amino acids. The germline V gene has CDR1 MDHEN and CDR2 SYDVKM. V dropped 11 bases and J dropped 4 bases, with 17 bases sitting between them. The CDR3 reads CAAGGLGAYGYTF. In nucleotides, the CDR3 is TGTGCCGCGGGGGGCCTCGGTGCCTATGGCTACACCTTC.

V is TRBV6-5 and J is TRBJ1-1; TRBD1 might be the D (5 bases). This CDR3 has 12 residues. In germline, CDR1 is MNHEY, CDR2 SVGAGI. Trimming cost V 5 bases and J 5 bases, with 9 bases left between them. CDR3 bases: TGTGCCAGCAGTACCGGGGGGACTGAAGCTTTCTTT. Protein: CASSTGGTEAFF.

This clone was found once. This rearrangement joins TRBV19 to TRBJ1-5, with 7 bases that match TRBD1. V lost 7 bases, J lost 6 bases, and 9 bases stayed unmatched. The germline V gene encodes CDR1 LNHDA and CDR2 SQIVND (reference sequence). The CDR3 loop spans 14 amino acids. CDR3 coding DNA: TGTGCCAGTACTGACAGGGTGGGGGGTCAGCCCCAGCATTTT. Encoded protein: CASTDRVGGQPQHF.

The chain recombines TRBV5-8 with TRBJ1-6; D gene unclear. There are 15 residues in the CDR3. The V end lost 2 bases, the J end lost 7 bases, and 13 bases lay between the germline ends. CDR1 and CDR2 from the germline V gene are SGHTS and YDEGEE. Written as DNA, the CDR3 is TGTGCCAGCAGCTTTAAAAGTGGAGGGAATTCACCCCTCCACTTT. It is translated as CASSFKSGGNSPLHF.

The V and J genes are TRBV30 and TRBJ1-2; no clear D gene. The germline gives CDR1 GTSNPN, CDR2 SVGIG (reference sequence). V lost 3 bases and J 2 bases, leaving 7 bases between the germline ends. The CDR3 has 12 amino acids. CDR3 nucleotides: TGTGCCTGGAGCCCACGGAACTATGGCTACACCTTC. It encodes CAWSPRNYGYTF.

The gene calls are TRBV29-1 and TRBJ2-7; 10 bases line up with TRBD1. Germline loops: CDR1 SQVTM, CDR2 ANQGSEA. The junction had 3 bases not matched to a gene; V was cut back by 7 bases and J by 6 bases. This CDR3 has 11 amino acids. CDR3 loop: CSATGGPEQYF. DNA of the CDR3: TGCAGCGCGACAGGGGGCCCCGAGCAGTACTTC.

J is TRBJ1-4 and V is TRBV13, with 8 bases aligning to TRBD1. There are 17 residues in the CDR3. Germline CDR1 is PRHDT and CDR2 is FYEKMQ (reference sequence). The V segment lost 4 bases and the J segment 7 bases; nucleotides outside the gene matches: 14. The CDR3, as DNA: TGTGCCAGCAGCTCCAGGAACCGCAGGGGGCTTAGTGAAAAACTGTTTTTT. Translating gives CASSSRNRRGLSEKLFF.

This clone was counted only a few times. This chain joins TRBV19 and TRBJ1-2; weak D call: TRBD1 (5 bases). The CDR3 has 15 residues. Germline V gene sequence: CDR1 LNHDA, CDR2 SQIVND (reference sequence). The germline V and J ends were trimmed by 5 bases and 0 bases, with 13 bases remaining between them. The CDR3 DNA reads TGTGCCAGTAGTTCCGAACACAGGTCTAACTATGGCTACACCTTC. Translated: CASSSEHRSNYGYTF.

This clone was counted a few times. The rearrangement uses TRBV7-2 and TRBJ2-7, with D perhaps TRBD1 (5 bases). CDR1 and CDR2 (germline): SGHTA, FQGNSA. V lost 2 bases, J lost 2 bases, and 7 bases lay in between. This CDR3 contains 13 residues. This CDR3 reads CASSLRGTYEQYF. The CDR3 region has the DNA TGTGCCAGCAGCTTAAGGGGAACCTACGAGCAGTACTTC. Together with reference TRBV7-2 and TRBJ2-7, the CDR3 gives the full variable domain: GAGVSQSPSNKVTEKGKDVELRCDPISGHTALYWYRQSLGQGLEFLIYFQGNSAPDKSGLPSDRFSAERTGGSVSTLTIQRTQQEDSAVYLCASSLRGTYEQYFGPGTRLTVT.

The chain recombines TRBV7-6 with TRBJ2-3, with 7 bases aligning to TRBD2. The length of the CDR3 is 18 residues. Germline CDR1 and CDR2: SGHVS and FNYEAQ. Trimming cost V 6 bases and J 2 bases; bases outside gene matches: 17. Here the CDR3 DNA reads TGTGCCAGCAGTTCCAACCCACCCGGGGGGATAAACACAGATACGCAGTATTTT. Translating gives CASSSNPPGGINTDTQYF.

The chain links TRBV11-2 to TRBJ1-1, with TRBD1 matching 8 bases. In germline, CDR1 is SGHAT, CDR2 FQNNGV. Germline trimming cut 5 bases from V and 0 bases from J; bases unmatched to any gene: 5. There are 15 residues in the CDR3. The CDR3 region has the DNA TGTGCCAGCAGCCAACGGACAGGGATGAACACTGAAGCTTTCTTT. Translation: CASSQRTGMNTEAFF.

The chain uses TRBV5-5 and TRBJ2-7; the D is unclear. Germline values: CDR1 SGHKS, CDR2 YYEKEE (reference sequence). V lost 3 bases, J lost 2 bases, and 12 bases lay in between. CDR3 length: 14 amino acids. CDR3 in DNA: TGTGCCAGCAGCTCTGAGGCGTATCCCTACGAGCAGTACTTC. It translates to CASSSEAYPYEQYF.

This clone appeared a single time. As the CDR3 is not closed by the conserved phenylalanine or tryptophan, this likely results from a read error. This chain links TRBV2 with TRBJ1-6, with D possibly matching TRBD1 (6 bases). This CDR3 is built from 13 residues. Germline V gene data show CDR1 as SNHLY and CDR2 as FYNNEI. Between the trimmed V and J ends, which lost 2 bases and 7 bases, there was a span of 6 bases. The chain's CDR3 is CASSEQGNSPLHL. The CDR3 region has the DNA TGTGCCAGCAGTGAACAGGGGAATTCACCCCTCCACCTT.

This clone showed up just once. The CDR3 sequence is CASSLAEGEYQAEQYF. The CDR3 DNA follows: TGCGCCAGCAGCTTGGCCGAGGGAGAATACCAAGCCGAGCAGTACTTC. The chain couples TRBV5-1 to TRBJ2-7, with a tentative D call TRBD2 (5 bases). This CDR3 contains 16 residues. The V end lost 0 bases, the J end lost 6 bases, and 19 bases lay between the germline ends. The V gene's germline CDR1 is SGHRS and CDR2 YFSETQ. The variable domain in full, completed from reference TRBV5-1 and TRBJ2-7, reads KAGVTQTPRYLIKTRGQQVTLSCSPISGHRSVSWYQQTPGQGLQFLFEYFSETQRNKGNFPGRFSGRQFSNSRSEMNVSTLELGDSALYLCASSLAEGEYQAEQYFGPGTRLTVT.

The chain recombines TRBV7-8 with TRBJ1-5; perhaps TRBD1 as D (6 bases). V was cut by 6 bases and J by 6 bases, with 15 bases left in between. The CDR3 is made up of 14 amino acids. Germline V lookup: CDR1 SGHVS, CDR2 FQNEAQ. The CDR3 sequence: CASSFEGGRQPQHF. The CDR3 DNA reads TGTGCCAGCAGTTTCGAGGGGGGGCGTCAGCCCCAGCATTTT.

V usage is TRBV28 and J usage is TRBJ1-4; TRBD1 is a possible D gene (5 bases). V shed 6 bases and J shed 5 bases, with 13 bases lying between them. Per germline, CDR1 MDHEN and CDR2 SYDVKM. CDR3 length: 14 amino acids. CDR3 nucleotides: TGTGCCAGCAGGGCGGGACCGCTGAATGAAAAACTGTTTTTT. Amino acids: CASRAGPLNEKLFF.

The genes are TRBV19 and TRBJ1-2; 11 positions match TRBD1. V lost 9 bases to trimming and J lost 2 bases; unmatched junction nucleotides: 11. The germline V gene has CDR1 LNHDA and CDR2 SQIVND (reference sequence). The length of the CDR3 is 16 residues. The CDR3 DNA reads TGTGCCAGGAACCCGGGACAGGGGGGGATGAACTATGGCTACACCTTC. Residues: CARNPGQGGMNYGYTF.

V gene TRBV6-1 combines with J gene TRBJ1-3; TRBD1 agrees at 8 bases. With V trimmed by 2 bases and J by 4 bases, 1 base remained unmatched. This CDR3 has 14 residues. Germline assignment: CDR1 MNHNS and CDR2 SASEGT. The CDR3 protein is CASSERTGGNTIYF. Here the CDR3 DNA reads TGTGCCAGCAGTGAACGGACAGGGGGAAACACCATATATTTT.

The CDR3 spells CASSESTQTAYGYTF. CDR3 sequence (DNA): TGTGCCAGCAGTGAGTCAACACAGACAGCGTATGGCTACACCTTC. The J gene is TRBJ1-2, the V gene TRBV2; D is perhaps TRBD1 (5 bases). V was cut by 3 bases and J by 5 bases, with 16 bases left in between. Looked up from germline, CDR1 is SNHLY and CDR2 is FYNNEI. The CDR3 length is 15 residues. The full variable domain, with the rest looked up from reference TRBV2 and TRBJ1-2, is EPEVTQTPSHQVTQMGQEVILRCVPISNHLYFYWYRQILGQKVEFLVSFYNNEISEKSEIFDDQFSVERPDGSNFTLKIRSTKLEDSAMYFCASSESTQTAYGYTFGSGTRLTVV.

V is TRBV28 and J is TRBJ1-5; D may be TRBD1 (5 bases). Germline V CDR1 and CDR2: MDHEN, SYDVKM. V lost 5 bases and J lost 7, with 15 bases in between. The CDR3 totals 14 residues. The CDR3 DNA reads as TGTGCCAGCAGTCGTGGAGGGGTCGGGCAGCCCCAGCATTTT. Translating gives CASSRGGVGQPQHF.

The chain has TRBV6-1 and TRBJ2-7, with 11 bases identical to TRBD2. Unmatched junction bases numbered 6, after V lost 2 bases and J lost 3 bases. The CDR3 totals 16 residues. Germline-derived CDR1 and CDR2 are MNHNS and SASEGT. The chain's CDR3 is CASSELAGGQNYEQYF. CDR3 bases: TGTGCCAGCAGTGAATTAGCGGGAGGGCAAAACTACGAGCAGTACTTC.

The sample holds a few counts of this clone. The CDR3 DNA reads as TGTGCCAGCAGTTTCGGAGCGGGGGGGGCTTTCAATGAGCAGTTCTTC. This encodes CASSFGAGGAFNEQFF. This chain joins TRBV28 and TRBJ2-1; TRBD2 matches 10 bases. With 3 bases clipped from V and 6 bases from J, the junction kept 8 bases outside the gene matches. The CDR3 is made up of 16 amino acids. Germline CDR1 MDHEN, CDR2 SYDVKM.

This chain connects TRBV19 to TRBJ1-6, with D possibly matching TRBD1 (6 bases). V was clipped by 7 bases and J by 8 bases, with 24 bases between them. This CDR3 contains 17 residues. Germline V gene lookup returns CDR1 LNHDA and CDR2 SQIVND (reference sequence). The CDR3 bases are TGTGCCAGTACCCCTCGTCGGGGGGGGACATTGCATTCACCCCTCCACTTT. This encodes CASTPRRGGTLHSPLHF. The full variable domain, its missing parts supplied by reference TRBV19 and TRBJ1-6, is DGGITQSPKYLFRKEGQNVTLSCEQNLNHDAMYWYRQDPGQGLRLIYYSQIVNDFQKGDIAEGYSVSREKKESFPLTVTSAQKNPTAFYLCASTPRRGGTLHSPLHFGNGTRLTVT.

This clone was recorded a few times. The CDR3 loop is CASSYGPGRETQYF. CDR3 DNA: TGTGCCAGCAGTTACGGTCCGGGAAGAGAGACCCAGTACTTC. The chain carries TRBV6-5 and TRBJ2-5, with a possible D match to TRBD2 (5 bases). The V gene lost 2 bases and the J gene lost 4 bases, with 11 bases spanning the gap. The CDR3 covers 14 residues. Germline CDR1 reads MNHEY; CDR2 reads SVGAGI.

This clone was picked up a small number of times. The J gene is TRBJ1-6, the V gene TRBV7-8; weak D call: TRBD1 (5 bases). Germline loops: CDR1 SGHVS, CDR2 FQNEAQ. V lost 1 base and J lost 8, with 15 bases in between. This CDR3 has 16 residues. In DNA, the CDR3 is TGTGCCAGCAGCTTAGGGACGGCCACAGGAGATTCACCCCTCCACTTT. Its protein is CASSLGTATGDSPLHF.

The V gene is TRBV28, the J gene TRBJ2-1; D might be TRBD2 (6 bases). The CDR3 has 14 amino acids. Trimming took off 3 bases at V and 5 bases at J, with 11 bases between the two ends. Germline V gene lookup returns CDR1 MDHEN and CDR2 SYDVKM. This CDR3 is CASSFLGGNNEQFF. In DNA form, the CDR3 reads TGTGCCAGCAGTTTCCTCGGAGGGAACAATGAGCAGTTCTTC.

The chain recombines TRBV7-2 with TRBJ2-7; D gene uncertain. CDR1 and CDR2 (germline): SGHTA, FQGNSA. The CDR3 has 11 residues. V was cut by 4 bases and J by 2 bases, with 3 bases left in between. The CDR3 DNA reads TGTGCCAGCAGCTCAGCCTACGAGCAGTACTTC. Translating gives CASSSAYEQYF.